This T cell receptor beta chain emerged from a study of T cells in Graves' hyperthyroidism and ophthalmopathy. What was amplified from RNA transcripts were TCR beta CDR3 regions. HTBI primers drove first-round RT-PCR of the TCR CDR3. TCRdb re-analysed the multiplex PCR reads in MiXCR, keeping a single row per CDR3 protein. The profile shows under 700,000 distinct CDR3 sequences, around 42% of them singletons. Per germline, CDR1 SGHRS and CDR2 YFSETQ. The germline V and J ends were trimmed by 5 bases and 3 bases, with 14 bases remaining between them. The CDR3 length is 14 residues. Sample: peripheral blood or thyroid tissue (not recorded which). The chain employs TRBV5-1 and TRBJ1-1, with D perhaps matching TRBD1 (5 bases). This sequence was found in a young woman with Graves' hyperthyroidism. The CDR3 loop reads CASRDPTVYTEAFF. The CDR3 DNA is TGCGCCAGCAGGGACCCGACAGTCTACACTGAAGCTTTCTTT.